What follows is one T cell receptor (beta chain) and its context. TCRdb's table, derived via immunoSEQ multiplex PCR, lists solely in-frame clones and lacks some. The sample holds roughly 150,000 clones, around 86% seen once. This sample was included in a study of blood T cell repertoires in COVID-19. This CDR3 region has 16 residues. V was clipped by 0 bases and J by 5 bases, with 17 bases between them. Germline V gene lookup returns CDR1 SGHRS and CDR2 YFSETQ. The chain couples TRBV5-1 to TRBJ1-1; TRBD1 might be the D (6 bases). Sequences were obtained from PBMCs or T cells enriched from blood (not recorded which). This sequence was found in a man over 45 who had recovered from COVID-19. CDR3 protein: CASSLDPLQGYTEAFF. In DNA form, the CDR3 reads TGCGCCAGCAGCTTGGATCCTTTACAGGGTTATACTGAAGCTTTCTTT.